Presented here are 23 T cell receptor beta chains from one specimen sequenced in a study of CD8 T cells in Susac syndrome. RNA totalling roughly 0.5 to 1 ug underwent reverse transcription with random hexamers. TCRdb re-called the immunoSEQ multiplex PCR reads through MiXCR, storing one row per CDR3 protein. The sample records under 200,000 distinct CDR3 sequences, 94% being singletons. The sequenced sample consisted of CD4+ T cells from PBMCs. These receptors were taken from a human donor with Susac syndrome.

CDR3 sequence (DNA): TGTGCCACCAGTGTGCCGCACGGTGAGCAGTTCTTC. Protein sequence: CATSVPHGEQFF. V is TRBV24-1 and J is TRBJ2-1; D is unclear. The length of the CDR3 is 12 residues. The ends were cut back, 5 bases at V and 9 bases at J, with 10 bases in the middle. The germline gives CDR1 KGHDR, CDR2 SFDVKD.

The chain links TRBV2 to TRBJ1-2; the D gene is possibly TRBD1 (5 bases). The CDR3 runs 14 residues. V was shortened by 7 bases and J by 4 bases, with 16 bases between the two germline ends. The germline V gene has CDR1 SNHLY and CDR2 FYNNEI. CDR3 DNA sequence: TGTGCCAGCATGTTGACGGGGCAGTCCTATGGCTACACCTTC. Translated: CASMLTGQSYGYTF.

The chain carries TRBV7-9 and TRBJ2-2, with 7 bases lining up with TRBD1. CDR1 SEHNR and CDR2 FQNEAQ come from the germline V gene (reference sequence). The ends lost 5 bases at V and 3 bases at J; junction bases unmatched: 9. This CDR3 spans 16 amino acids. The CDR3 region is CASSPLPQGYTGELFF. CDR3 DNA: TGTGCCAGCAGCCCCCTCCCACAGGGGTACACCGGGGAGCTGTTTTTT. The complete variable domain, with remaining parts taken from reference TRBV7-9 and TRBJ2-2, reads DTGVSQNPRHKITKRGQNVTFRCDPISEHNRLYWYRQTLGQGPEFLTYFQNEAQLEKSRLLSDRFSAERPKGSFSTLEIQRTEQGDSAMYLCASSPLPQGYTGELFFGEGSRLTVL.

This chain connects TRBV29-1 to TRBJ1-1; D is unresolved. Trimming took off 4 bases at V and 7 bases at J, with 7 bases between the two ends. The CDR3 runs to 10 residues. The germline V gene has CDR1 SQVTM and CDR2 ANQGSEA. In DNA form, the CDR3 reads TGCAGCGTTGCGGGGATTGAAGCTTTCTTT. Translated, it gives CSVAGIEAFF.

The chain combines TRBV2 with TRBJ1-1; D gene uncertain. The germline CDR1 and CDR2 sequences are SNHLY and FYNNEI. This CDR3 is built from 13 residues. Deletions cut 3 bases from V and 6 bases from J, with 11 bases between. The DNA for the CDR3 is TGTGCCAGCAGTGATGCATACCTCGCTGAAGCTTTCTTT. This translates into CASSDAYLAEAFF.

CDR3 DNA: TGTGCCAGCAGCCCCTTCGGGGGCGGGAACACTGAAGCTTTCTTT. It specifies CASSPFGGGNTEAFF. This chain connects TRBV7-2 to TRBJ1-1, with D perhaps TRBD1 (6 bases). V shed 5 bases and J shed 1 base, with 14 bases lying between them. Per germline, CDR1 SGHTA and CDR2 FQGNSA. The CDR3 extends over 15 amino acids.

This chain uses TRBV30 with TRBJ2-3; 7 nucleotides align to TRBD1. The CDR3 runs 15 residues. Looked up from germline, CDR1 is GTSNPN and CDR2 is SVGIG (reference sequence). With V trimmed by 3 bases and J by 0 bases, 6 bases remained unmatched. In nucleotides, the CDR3 is TGTGCCTGGAGCGATGGGACAGCCAGCACAGATACGCAGTATTTT. Its protein product is CAWSDGTASTDTQYF.

The chain combines TRBV2 with TRBJ2-7; D tentatively reads TRBD1 or TRBD2 (5 bases each). Germline V gene sequence: CDR1 SNHLY, CDR2 FYNNEI. The CDR3 totals 13 residues. Trimming left V 8 bases short and J 6 bases short, with 17 bases between. CDR3 in amino acids: CASRPGLAGEQYF. DNA for the CDR3: TGTGCCAGCCGCCCGGGGCTAGCTGGCGAGCAGTACTTC.

The chain is built from TRBV3-1 and TRBJ1-6; TRBD1 might be the D (6 bases). The length of the CDR3 is 14 residues. Germline V lookup: CDR1 LGHDT, CDR2 YNNKEL (reference sequence). Trimming shortened V by 4 bases and J by 8 bases, and 12 bases separated the two germline ends. CDR3 DNA: TGTGCCAGCAGCCCTCAGACAGGACATTCACCCCTCCACTTT. Translated, it gives CASSPQTGHSPLHF.

The V gene is TRBV20-1, the J gene TRBJ1-5; 10 nucleotides line up with TRBD1. CDR1 and CDR2 (germline): DFQATT, SNEGSKA (reference sequence). V shed 3 bases, J shed 1 base, and the junction held 15 bases outside the gene matches. The CDR3 extends over 19 amino acids. CDR3 nucleotides: TGCAGTGCTAGTGATCTTGGGCGACAGGGGGCTTCAAGCAATCAGCCCCAGCATTTT. Encoded protein: CSASDLGRQGASSNQPQHF.

The gene calls are TRBV19 and TRBJ2-6; D is uncertain. The length of the CDR3 is 13 residues. V was trimmed by 8 bases and J by 2 bases, leaving 7 bases between them. In germline, CDR1 is LNHDA, CDR2 SQIVND (reference sequence). DNA of the CDR3: TGTGCCAGTTCAATGACTGGGGCCAACGTCCTGACTTTC. Its protein product is CASSMTGANVLTF.

V and J are TRBV15 and TRBJ2-7; TRBD1 agrees at 8 bases. In germline, CDR1 is LNHNV, CDR2 YYDKDF (reference sequence). The CDR3 loop spans 15 amino acids. The junction had 4 bases not matched to a gene; V was cut back by 1 base and J by 2 bases. This chain's CDR3 is CATSRGETGAYEQYF. The CDR3 region has the DNA TGTGCCACCAGCAGAGGAGAGACAGGGGCCTACGAGCAGTACTTC. The variable domain in full, completed from reference TRBV15 and TRBJ2-7, reads DAMVIQNPRYQVTQFGKPVTLSCSQTLNHNVMYWYQQKSSQAPKLLFHYYDKDFNNEADTPDNFQSRRPNTSFCFLDIRSPGLGDTAMYLCATSRGETGAYEQYFGPGTRLTVT.

V gene TRBV27 combines with J gene TRBJ2-3, with D tentatively TRBD1 or TRBD2 (6 bases each). The CDR3 consists of 15 residues. Germline-derived CDR1 and CDR2 are MNHEY and SMNVEV (reference sequence). Trimming took 3 bases from V and 2 from J, leaving 12 bases between them. CDR3 sequence: CASSFGGPVTDTQYF. For the CDR3, the DNA is TGTGCCAGCAGTTTTGGGGGGCCGGTCACAGATACGCAGTATTTT.

CDR3 sequence: CASSLDGDNQPQHF. In DNA, the CDR3 is TGTGCCAGCAGCTTAGATGGCGACAATCAGCCCCAGCATTTT. V gene TRBV7-8 combines with J gene TRBJ1-5; D not resolved. V lost 1 base and J lost 3, with 7 bases in between. Looked up from germline, CDR1 is SGHVS and CDR2 is FQNEAQ. CDR3 length: 14 amino acids.

The chain couples TRBV20-1 to TRBJ2-7, with 7 bases lining up with TRBD1. CDR1 is DFQATT, CDR2 SNEGSKA, per germline (reference sequence). V lost 3 bases, J lost 6 bases, and 8 bases stayed unmatched. The CDR3 totals 13 residues. The CDR3 region has the DNA TGCAGTGCTAGGAGGGGACAGTCCGTCGAGCAGTACTTC. It translates to CSARRGQSVEQYF.

The chain carries TRBV27 and TRBJ2-7; tentatively, D is TRBD1 (6 bases). This CDR3 is 14 amino acids long. V was clipped by 6 bases and J by 4 bases, with 16 bases between them. The germline CDR1 and CDR2 sequences are MNHEY and SMNVEV (reference sequence). CDR3 DNA sequence: TGTGCCAGCAGGCAGACAGGCGCGATATACGAGCAGTACTTC. Translated, it gives CASRQTGAIYEQYF.

The rearrangement joins TRBV7-2 to TRBJ2-7; 9 nucleotides line up with TRBD2. With V trimmed by 5 bases and J by 7 bases, 6 bases remained unmatched. CDR1 is SGHTA, CDR2 FQGNSA, per germline. The CDR3 sequence is 13 residues long. The CDR3 sequence is CASSTGLAREQYF. CDR3 sequence (DNA): TGTGCCAGCAGCACCGGACTAGCGAGGGAGCAGTACTTC.

V gene TRBV7-8 combines with J gene TRBJ2-3; the match to TRBD2 covers 7 bases. Germline V CDR1 and CDR2: SGHVS, FQNEAQ. The length of the CDR3 is 15 residues. Unmatched junction bases numbered 10, after V lost 5 bases and J lost 5 bases. The CDR3 DNA reads TGTGCCAGCAGCCCGAGCGGGGCCCAAGGAGATACGCAGTATTTT. Its protein product is CASSPSGAQGDTQYF.

The chain has TRBV2 and TRBJ1-2; D not resolved. V dropped 7 bases and J dropped 0 bases, with 9 bases sitting between them. The CDR3 loop spans 13 amino acids. Germline CDR1 reads SNHLY; CDR2 reads FYNNEI. The CDR3 nucleotides read TGTGCCAGCATCCCGTTAGCTAACTATGGCTACACCTTC. Translated: CASIPLANYGYTF.

This sequence joins TRBV28 and TRBJ2-3; D is perhaps TRBD2 (6 bases). The CDR3 spans 13 residues. Germline values: CDR1 MDHEN, CDR2 SYDVKM. V was cut by 11 bases and J by 0 bases, with 12 bases left in between. The CDR3 sequence is CAAGTSSTDTQYF. The CDR3 DNA reads TGTGCCGCGGGGACCAGCAGCACAGATACGCAGTATTTT.

This clonotype came up a few times. The chain recombines TRBV11-2 with TRBJ1-5; D gene unclear. Trimming shortened V by 1 base and J by 2 bases, and 6 bases separated the two germline ends. Germline CDR1 is SGHAT and CDR2 is FQNNGV. This CDR3 is 14 amino acids long. The CDR3 protein is CASSLGAGNQPQHF. In DNA, the CDR3 is TGTGCCAGCAGCTTAGGAGCGGGCAATCAGCCCCAGCATTTT.

This chain joins TRBV5-1 and TRBJ2-3, with 11 nucleotides matching TRBD2. Trimming cost V 2 bases and J 3 bases; bases outside gene matches: 5. Germline CDR1 reads SGHRS; CDR2 reads YFSETQ. CDR3 length equals 16 residues. The CDR3 nucleotides read TGCGCCAGCAGCTTCCTGGCTAGCGGGGGGACAGATACGCAGTATTTT. Translating gives CASSFLASGGTDTQYF.

The sample holds one count of this clonotype. The chain uses TRBV20-1 and TRBJ1-1, with 8 bases aligning to TRBD1. V lost 0 bases and J lost 5; bases outside the gene matches: 8. CDR1 is DFQATT and CDR2 is SNEGSKA in the germline V gene (reference sequence). The CDR3 contains 15 residues. The DNA for the CDR3 is TGCAGTGCTAGAGACTCCGGGACAGGTGGGACTGAAGCTTTCTTT. Amino acids: CSARDSGTGGTEAFF.